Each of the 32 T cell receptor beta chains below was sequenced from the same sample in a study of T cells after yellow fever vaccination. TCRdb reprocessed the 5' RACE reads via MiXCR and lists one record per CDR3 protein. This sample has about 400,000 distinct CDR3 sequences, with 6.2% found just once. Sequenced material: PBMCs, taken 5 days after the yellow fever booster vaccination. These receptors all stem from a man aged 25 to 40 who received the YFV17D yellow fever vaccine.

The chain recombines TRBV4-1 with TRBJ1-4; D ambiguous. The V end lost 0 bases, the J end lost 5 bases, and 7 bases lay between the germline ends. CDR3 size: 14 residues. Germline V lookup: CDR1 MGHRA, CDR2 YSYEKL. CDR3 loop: CASSQEGGNEKLFF. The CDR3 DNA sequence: TGCGCCAGCAGCCAAGAAGGAGGGAATGAAAAACTGTTTTTT.

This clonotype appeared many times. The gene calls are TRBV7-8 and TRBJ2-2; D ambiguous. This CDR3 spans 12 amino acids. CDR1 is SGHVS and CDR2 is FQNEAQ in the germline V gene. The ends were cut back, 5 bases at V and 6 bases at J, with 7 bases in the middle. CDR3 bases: TGTGCCAGCAGCCCCCCGGCCGGGGAGCTGTTTTTT. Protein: CASSPPAGELFF.

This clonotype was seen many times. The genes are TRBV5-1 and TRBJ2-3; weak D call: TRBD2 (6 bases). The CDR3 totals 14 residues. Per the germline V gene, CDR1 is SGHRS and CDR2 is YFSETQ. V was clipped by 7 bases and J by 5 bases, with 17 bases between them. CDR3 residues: CASRWAGTGDTQYF. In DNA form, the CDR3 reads TGCGCCAGCCGTTGGGCAGGGACTGGAGATACGCAGTATTTT.

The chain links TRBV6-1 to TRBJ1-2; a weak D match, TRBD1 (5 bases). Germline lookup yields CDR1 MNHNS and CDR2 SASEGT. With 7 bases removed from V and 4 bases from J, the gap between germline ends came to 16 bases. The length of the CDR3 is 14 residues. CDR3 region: CASTRDGITYGYTF. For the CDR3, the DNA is TGTGCCAGCACTAGGGACGGGATCACCTATGGCTACACCTTC.

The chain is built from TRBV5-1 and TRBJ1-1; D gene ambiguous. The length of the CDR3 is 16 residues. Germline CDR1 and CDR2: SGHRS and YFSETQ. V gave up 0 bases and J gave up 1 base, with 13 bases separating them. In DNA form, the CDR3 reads TGCGCCAGCAGCTTGGCCAGTGGAAGACGGAACACTGAAGCTTTCTTT. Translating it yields CASSLASGRRNTEAFF.

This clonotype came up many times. The CDR3 region has the DNA TGTGCCAGCAGTTGGTCCGGGAGATACACAGATACGCAGTATTTT. Its protein product is CASSWSGRYTDTQYF. This chain links TRBV12-3 or TRBV12-4 with TRBJ2-3, with D possibly being TRBD2 (6 bases). The CDR3 has 15 amino acids. Trimming pared 4 bases from V and 2 bases from J, leaving 13 bases between.

The CDR3 spells CASSELDTGELFF. In nucleotides, the CDR3 is TGTGCCAGCAGTGAATTAGACACCGGGGAGCTGTTTTTT. The V and J genes are TRBV25-1 and TRBJ2-2; D call uncertain. Germline lookup yields CDR1 MGHDK and CDR2 SYGVNS. CDR3 length: 13 residues. V lost 1 base and J lost 3, with 3 bases in between. The variable domain in full, with the rest retrieved from reference TRBV25-1 and TRBJ2-2, is EADIYQTPRYLVIGTGKKITLECSQTMGHDKMYWYQQDPGMELHLIHYSYGVNSTEKGDLSSESTVSRIRTEHFPLTLESARPSHTSQYLCASSELDTGELFFGEGSRLTVL.

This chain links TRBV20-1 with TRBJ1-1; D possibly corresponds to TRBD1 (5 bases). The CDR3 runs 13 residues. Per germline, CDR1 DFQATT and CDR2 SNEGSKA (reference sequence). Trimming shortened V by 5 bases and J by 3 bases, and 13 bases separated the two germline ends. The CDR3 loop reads CSAPGDGYTEAFF. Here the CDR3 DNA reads TGCAGTGCTCCGGGGGACGGGTACACTGAAGCTTTCTTT.

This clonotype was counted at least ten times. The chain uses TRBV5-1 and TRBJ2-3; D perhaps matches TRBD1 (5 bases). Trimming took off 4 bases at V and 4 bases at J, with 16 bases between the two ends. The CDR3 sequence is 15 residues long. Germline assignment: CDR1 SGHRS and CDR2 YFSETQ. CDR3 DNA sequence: TGCGCCAGCAGCCCCACAGGACCCGGCCCAGATACGCAGTATTTT. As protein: CASSPTGPGPDTQYF.

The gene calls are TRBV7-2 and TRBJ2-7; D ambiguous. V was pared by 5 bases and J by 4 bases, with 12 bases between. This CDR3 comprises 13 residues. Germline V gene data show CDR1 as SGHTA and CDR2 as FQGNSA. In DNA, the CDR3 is TGTGCCAGCAGCCCCTCCATATCTTACGAGCAGTACTTC. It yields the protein CASSPSISYEQYF.

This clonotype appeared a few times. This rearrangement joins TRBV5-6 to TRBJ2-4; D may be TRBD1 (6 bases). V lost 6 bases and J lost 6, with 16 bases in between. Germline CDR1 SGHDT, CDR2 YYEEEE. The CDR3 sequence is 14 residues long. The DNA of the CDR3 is TGTGCCAGCATGACAGGCCTAAGGGGAAACATTCAGTACTTC. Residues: CASMTGLRGNIQYF.

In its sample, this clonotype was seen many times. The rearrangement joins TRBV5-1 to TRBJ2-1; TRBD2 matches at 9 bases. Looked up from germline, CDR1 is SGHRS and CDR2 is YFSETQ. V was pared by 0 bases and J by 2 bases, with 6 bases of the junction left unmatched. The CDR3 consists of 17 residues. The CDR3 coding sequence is TGCGCCAGCAGCTTGGCCCGGCTAGCGGGAACCTACAATGAGCAGTTCTTC. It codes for CASSLARLAGTYNEQFF. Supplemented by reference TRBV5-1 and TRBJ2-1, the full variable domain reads KAGVTQTPRYLIKTRGQQVTLSCSPISGHRSVSWYQQTPGQGLQFLFEYFSETQRNKGNFPGRFSGRQFSNSRSEMNVSTLELGDSALYLCASSLARLAGTYNEQFFGPGTRLTVL.

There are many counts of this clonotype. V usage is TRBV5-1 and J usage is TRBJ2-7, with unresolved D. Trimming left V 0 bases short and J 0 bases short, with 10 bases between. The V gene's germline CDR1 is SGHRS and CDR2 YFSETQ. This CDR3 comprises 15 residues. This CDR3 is CASSLGALGSYEQYF. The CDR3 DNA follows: TGCGCCAGCAGCTTGGGCGCGCTGGGCTCCTACGAGCAGTACTTC. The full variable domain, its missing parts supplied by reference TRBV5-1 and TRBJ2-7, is KAGVTQTPRYLIKTRGQQVTLSCSPISGHRSVSWYQQTPGQGLQFLFEYFSETQRNKGNFPGRFSGRQFSNSRSEMNVSTLELGDSALYLCASSLGALGSYEQYFGPGTRLTVT.

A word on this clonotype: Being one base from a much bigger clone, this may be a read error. The CDR3 DNA reads TGTGGCAGCAGCCCACTCCGAAAACAAGCCCAGCATTTT. As protein: CGSSPLRKQAQHF. V and J are TRBV7-2 and TRBJ1-5, with unresolved D. The germline V gene has CDR1 SGHTA and CDR2 FQGNSA. This CDR3 is built from 13 residues.

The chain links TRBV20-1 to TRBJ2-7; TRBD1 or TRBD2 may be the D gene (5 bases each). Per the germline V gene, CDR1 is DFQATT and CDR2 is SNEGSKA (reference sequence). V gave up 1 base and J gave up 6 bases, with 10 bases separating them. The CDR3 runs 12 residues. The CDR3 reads CSARAGPLEQYF. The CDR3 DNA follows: TGCAGTGCTAGAGCGGGACCTCTCGAGCAGTACTTC.

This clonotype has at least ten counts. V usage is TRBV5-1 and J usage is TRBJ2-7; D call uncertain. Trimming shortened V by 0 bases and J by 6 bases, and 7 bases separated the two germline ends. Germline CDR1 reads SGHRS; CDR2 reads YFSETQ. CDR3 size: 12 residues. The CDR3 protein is CASSLGRGEQYF. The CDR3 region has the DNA TGCGCCAGCAGCTTGGGACGTGGCGAGCAGTACTTC. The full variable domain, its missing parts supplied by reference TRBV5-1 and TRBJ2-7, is KAGVTQTPRYLIKTRGQQVTLSCSPISGHRSVSWYQQTPGQGLQFLFEYFSETQRNKGNFPGRFSGRQFSNSRSEMNVSTLELGDSALYLCASSLGRGEQYFGPGTRLTVT.

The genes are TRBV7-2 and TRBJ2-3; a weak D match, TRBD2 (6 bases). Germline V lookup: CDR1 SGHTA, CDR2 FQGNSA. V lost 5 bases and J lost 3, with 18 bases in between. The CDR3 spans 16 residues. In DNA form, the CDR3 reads TGTGCCAGCAGCACTCTATCAGGGAGGTGGACAGATACGCAGTATTTT. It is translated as CASSTLSGRWTDTQYF. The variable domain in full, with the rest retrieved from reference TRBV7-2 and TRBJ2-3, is GAGVSQSPSNKVTEKGKDVELRCDPISGHTALYWYRQSLGQGLEFLIYFQGNSAPDKSGLPSDRFSAERTGGSVSTLTIQRTQQEDSAVYLCASSTLSGRWTDTQYFGPGTRLTVL.

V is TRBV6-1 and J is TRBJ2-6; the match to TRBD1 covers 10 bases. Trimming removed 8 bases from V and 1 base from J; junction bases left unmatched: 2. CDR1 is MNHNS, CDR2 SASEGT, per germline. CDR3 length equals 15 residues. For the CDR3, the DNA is TGTGCCAGCCGGGACAGGGGTTCTGGGGCCAACGTCCTGACTTTC. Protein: CASRDRGSGANVLTF.

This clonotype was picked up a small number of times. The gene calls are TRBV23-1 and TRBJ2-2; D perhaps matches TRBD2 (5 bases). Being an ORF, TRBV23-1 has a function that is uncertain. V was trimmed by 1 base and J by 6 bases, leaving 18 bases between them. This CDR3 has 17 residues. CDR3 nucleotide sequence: TGCGCCAGCAGTCAATTCAAGCAGGAGGTTTATCCCGGGGAGCTGTTTTTT. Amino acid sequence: CASSQFKQEVYPGELFF.

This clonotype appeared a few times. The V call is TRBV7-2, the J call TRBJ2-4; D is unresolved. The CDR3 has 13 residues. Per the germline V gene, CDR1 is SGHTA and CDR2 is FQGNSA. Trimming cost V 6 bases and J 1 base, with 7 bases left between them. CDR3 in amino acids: CASSDGAKNIQYF. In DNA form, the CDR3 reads TGTGCCAGCAGTGATGGGGCCAAAAACATTCAGTACTTC. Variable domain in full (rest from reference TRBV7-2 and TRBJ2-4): GAGVSQSPSNKVTEKGKDVELRCDPISGHTALYWYRQSLGQGLEFLIYFQGNSAPDKSGLPSDRFSAERTGGSVSTLTIQRTQQEDSAVYLCASSDGAKNIQYFGAGTRLSVL.

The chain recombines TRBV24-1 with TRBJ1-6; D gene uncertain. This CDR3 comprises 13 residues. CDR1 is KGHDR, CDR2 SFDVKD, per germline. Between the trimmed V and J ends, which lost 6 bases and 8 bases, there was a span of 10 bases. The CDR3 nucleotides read TGTGCCACCAGTCCCCTTACAGATTCACCCCTCCACTTT. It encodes CATSPLTDSPLHF.

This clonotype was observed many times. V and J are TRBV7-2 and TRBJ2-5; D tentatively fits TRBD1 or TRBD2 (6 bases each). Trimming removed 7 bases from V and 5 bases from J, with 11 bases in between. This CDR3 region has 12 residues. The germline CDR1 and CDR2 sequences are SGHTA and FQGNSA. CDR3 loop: CASTTGRETQYF. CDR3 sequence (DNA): TGTGCCAGCACCACAGGGAGGGAGACCCAGTACTTC. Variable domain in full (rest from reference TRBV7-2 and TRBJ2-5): GAGVSQSPSNKVTEKGKDVELRCDPISGHTALYWYRQSLGQGLEFLIYFQGNSAPDKSGLPSDRFSAERTGGSVSTLTIQRTQQEDSAVYLCASTTGRETQYFGPGTRLLVL.

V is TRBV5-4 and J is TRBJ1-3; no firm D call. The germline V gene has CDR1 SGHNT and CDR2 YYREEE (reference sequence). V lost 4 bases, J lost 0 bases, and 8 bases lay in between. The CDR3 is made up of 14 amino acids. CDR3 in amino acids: CASSGRGSGNTIYF. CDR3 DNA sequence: TGTGCCAGCAGCGGTCGGGGCTCTGGAAACACCATATATTTT.

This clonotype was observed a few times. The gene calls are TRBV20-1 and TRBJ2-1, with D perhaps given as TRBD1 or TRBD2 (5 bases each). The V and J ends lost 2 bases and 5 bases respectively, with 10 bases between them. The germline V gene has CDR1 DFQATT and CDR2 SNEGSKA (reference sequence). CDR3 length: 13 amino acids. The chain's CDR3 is CSARNRDHNEQFF. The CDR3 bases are TGCAGTGCTAGAAATAGGGACCACAATGAGCAGTTCTTC.

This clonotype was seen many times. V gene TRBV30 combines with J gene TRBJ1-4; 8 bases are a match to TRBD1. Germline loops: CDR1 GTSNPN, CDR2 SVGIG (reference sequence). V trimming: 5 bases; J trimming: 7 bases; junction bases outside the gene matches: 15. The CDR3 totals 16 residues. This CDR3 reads CAWSDRGLTQSEKLFF. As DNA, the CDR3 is TGTGCCTGGTCTGACAGGGGCCTTACGCAGAGTGAAAAACTGTTTTTT.

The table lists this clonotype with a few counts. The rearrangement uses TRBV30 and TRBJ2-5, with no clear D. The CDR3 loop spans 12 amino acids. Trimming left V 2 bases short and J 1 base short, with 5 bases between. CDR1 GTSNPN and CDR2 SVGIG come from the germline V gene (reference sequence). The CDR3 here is CAWSSSQETQYF. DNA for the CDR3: TGTGCCTGGAGTTCGTCCCAAGAGACCCAGTACTTC.

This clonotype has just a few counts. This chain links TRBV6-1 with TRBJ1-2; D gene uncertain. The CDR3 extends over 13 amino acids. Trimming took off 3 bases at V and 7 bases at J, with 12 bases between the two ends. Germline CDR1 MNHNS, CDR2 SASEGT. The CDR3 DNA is TGTGCCAGCAGTGAGGGAACTCAACGTGGCTACACCTTC. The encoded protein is CASSEGTQRGYTF.

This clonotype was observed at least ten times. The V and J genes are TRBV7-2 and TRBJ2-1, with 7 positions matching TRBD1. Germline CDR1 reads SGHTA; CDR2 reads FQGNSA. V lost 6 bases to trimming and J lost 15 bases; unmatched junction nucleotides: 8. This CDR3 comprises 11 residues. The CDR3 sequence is CASSRQGMVFF. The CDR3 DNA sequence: TGTGCCAGCAGTCGACAGGGAATGGTGTTCTTC. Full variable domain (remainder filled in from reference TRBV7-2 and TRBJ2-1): GAGVSQSPSNKVTEKGKDVELRCDPISGHTALYWYRQSLGQGLEFLIYFQGNSAPDKSGLPSDRFSAERTGGSVSTLTIQRTQQEDSAVYLCASSRQGMVFFGPGTRLTVL.

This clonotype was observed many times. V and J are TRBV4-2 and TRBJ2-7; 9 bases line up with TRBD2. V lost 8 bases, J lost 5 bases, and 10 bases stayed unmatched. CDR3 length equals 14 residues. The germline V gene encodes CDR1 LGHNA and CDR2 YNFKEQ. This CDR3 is CASARGSGSDEQYF. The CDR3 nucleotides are TGTGCCAGCGCCAGGGGTAGCGGGAGTGACGAGCAGTACTTC.

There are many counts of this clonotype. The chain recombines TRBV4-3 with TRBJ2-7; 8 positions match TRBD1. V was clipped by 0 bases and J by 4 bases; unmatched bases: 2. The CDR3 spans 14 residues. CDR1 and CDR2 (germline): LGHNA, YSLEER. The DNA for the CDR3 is TGCGCCAGCAGCCAAGACAGGGGGCTATACGAGCAGTACTTC. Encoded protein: CASSQDRGLYEQYF.

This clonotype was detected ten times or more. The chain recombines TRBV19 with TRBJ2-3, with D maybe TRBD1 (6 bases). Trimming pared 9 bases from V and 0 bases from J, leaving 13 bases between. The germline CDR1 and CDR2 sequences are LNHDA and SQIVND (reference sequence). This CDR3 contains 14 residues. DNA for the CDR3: TGTGCCAGCCGCCGGGACAAGAGCACAGATACGCAGTATTTT. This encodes CASRRDKSTDTQYF. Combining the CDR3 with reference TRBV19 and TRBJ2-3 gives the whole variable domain DGGITQSPKYLFRKEGQNVTLSCEQNLNHDAMYWYRQDPGQGLRLIYYSQIVNDFQKGDIAEGYSVSREKKESFPLTVTSAQKNPTAFYLCASRRDKSTDTQYFGPGTRLTVL.

The CDR3 here is CASSLGESGANVLTF. In nucleotides, the CDR3 is TGCGCCAGCAGCTTGGGGGAGTCTGGGGCCAACGTCCTGACTTTC. The genes are TRBV5-1 and TRBJ2-6; D may be TRBD2 (5 bases). Germline CDR1 and CDR2: SGHRS and YFSETQ. Deletions cut 0 bases from V and 1 base from J, with 5 bases between. This CDR3 comprises 15 residues.